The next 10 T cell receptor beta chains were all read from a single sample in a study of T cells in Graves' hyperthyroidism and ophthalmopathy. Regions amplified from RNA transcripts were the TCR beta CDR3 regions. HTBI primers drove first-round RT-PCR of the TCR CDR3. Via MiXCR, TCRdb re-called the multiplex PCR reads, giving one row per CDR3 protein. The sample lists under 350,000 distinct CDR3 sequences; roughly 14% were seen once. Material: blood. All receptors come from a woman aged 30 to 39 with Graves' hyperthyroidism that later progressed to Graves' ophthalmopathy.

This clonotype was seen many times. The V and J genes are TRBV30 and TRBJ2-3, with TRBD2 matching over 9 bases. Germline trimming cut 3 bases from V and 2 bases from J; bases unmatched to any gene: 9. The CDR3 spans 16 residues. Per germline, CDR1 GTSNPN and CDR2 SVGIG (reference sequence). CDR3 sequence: CAWSLASGIFTDTQYF. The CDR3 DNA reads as TGTGCCTGGAGCTTGGCTAGCGGGATCTTCACAGATACGCAGTATTTT.

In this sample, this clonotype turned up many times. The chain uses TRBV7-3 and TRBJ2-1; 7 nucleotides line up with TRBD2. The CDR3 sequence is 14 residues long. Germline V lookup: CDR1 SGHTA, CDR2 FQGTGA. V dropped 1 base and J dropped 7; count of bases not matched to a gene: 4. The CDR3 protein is CASSLRWEGNEQFF. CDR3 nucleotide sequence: TGTGCCAGCAGCTTAAGGTGGGAGGGGAATGAGCAGTTCTTC.

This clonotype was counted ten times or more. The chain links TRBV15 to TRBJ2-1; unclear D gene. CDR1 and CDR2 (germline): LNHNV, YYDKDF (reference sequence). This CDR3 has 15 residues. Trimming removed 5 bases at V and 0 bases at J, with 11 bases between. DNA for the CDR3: TGTGCCACCAGCTCGGGCTATATCTCCTACAATGAGCAGTTCTTC. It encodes CATSSGYISYNEQFF.

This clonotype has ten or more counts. The CDR3: CASRRLATYEQYF. The CDR3, as DNA: TGTGCCAGCAGGAGACTAGCGACCTACGAGCAGTACTTC. The V call is TRBV6-1, the J call TRBJ2-7; TRBD2 agrees at 8 bases. The CDR3 runs to 13 residues. The ends lost 6 bases at V and 2 bases at J; junction bases unmatched: 3. Germline CDR1 is MNHNS and CDR2 is SASEGT.

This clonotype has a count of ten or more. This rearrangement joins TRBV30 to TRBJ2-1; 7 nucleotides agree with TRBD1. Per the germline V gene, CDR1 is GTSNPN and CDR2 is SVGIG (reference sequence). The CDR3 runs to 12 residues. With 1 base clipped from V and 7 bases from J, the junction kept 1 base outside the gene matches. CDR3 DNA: TGTGCCTGGAGTGAGGGGGCGAATGAGCAGTTCTTC. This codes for CAWSEGANEQFF.

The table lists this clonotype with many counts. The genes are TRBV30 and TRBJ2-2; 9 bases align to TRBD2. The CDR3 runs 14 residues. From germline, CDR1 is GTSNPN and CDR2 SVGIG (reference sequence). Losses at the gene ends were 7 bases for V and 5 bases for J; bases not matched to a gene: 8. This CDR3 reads CASDLAGGTGELFF. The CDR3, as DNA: TGTGCCTCAGACTTGGCGGGAGGGACCGGGGAGCTGTTTTTT. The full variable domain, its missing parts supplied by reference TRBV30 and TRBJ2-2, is SQTIHQWPATLVQPVGSPLSLECTVEGTSNPNLYWYRQAAGRGLQLLFYSVGIGQISSEVPQNLSASRPQDRQFILSSKKLLLSDSGFYLCASDLAGGTGELFFGEGSRLTVL.

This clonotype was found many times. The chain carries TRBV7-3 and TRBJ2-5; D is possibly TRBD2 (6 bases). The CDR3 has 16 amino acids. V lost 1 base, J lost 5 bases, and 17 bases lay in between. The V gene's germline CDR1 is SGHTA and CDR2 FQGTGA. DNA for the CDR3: TGTGCCAGCAGCTTAATAGGCGGGACCTCCCCCGAGACCCAGTACTTC. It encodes CASSLIGGTSPETQYF. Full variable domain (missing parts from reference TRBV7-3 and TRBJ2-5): GAGVSQTPSNKVTEKGKYVELRCDPISGHTALYWYRQSLGQGPEFLIYFQGTGAADDSGLPNDRFFAVRPEGSVSTLKIQRTERGDSAVYLCASSLIGGTSPETQYFGPGTRLLVL.

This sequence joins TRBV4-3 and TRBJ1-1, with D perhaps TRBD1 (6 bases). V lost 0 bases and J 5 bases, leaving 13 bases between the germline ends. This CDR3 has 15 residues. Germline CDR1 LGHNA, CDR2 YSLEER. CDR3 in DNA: TGCGCCAGCAGCCAAGATACAGGGAGAGGGACTGAAGCTTTCTTT. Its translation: CASSQDTGRGTEAFF.

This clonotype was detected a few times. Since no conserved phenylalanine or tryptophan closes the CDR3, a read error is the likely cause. The CDR3 sequence is CASSPNGREDEQYL. CDR3 bases: TGTGCCAGCAGCCCGAACGGCAGGGAGGACGAGCAGTACCTC. The chain couples TRBV5-8 to TRBJ2-7; a possible D gene is TRBD2 (6 bases). This CDR3 is built from 14 residues. The ends were cut back, 4 bases at V and 5 bases at J, with 16 bases in the middle. CDR1 and CDR2 from the germline V gene are SGHTS and YDEGEE.

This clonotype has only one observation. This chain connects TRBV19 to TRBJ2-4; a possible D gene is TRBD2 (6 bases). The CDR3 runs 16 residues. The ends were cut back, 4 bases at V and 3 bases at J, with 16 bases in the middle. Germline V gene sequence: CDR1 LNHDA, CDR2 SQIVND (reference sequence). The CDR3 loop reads CASSSPNSGHKNIQYF. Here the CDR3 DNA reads TGTGCCAGTAGTAGCCCCAATAGCGGTCACAAAAACATTCAGTACTTC.